This passage covers 27 T cell receptor beta chains from one sample sequenced in a study of tumor-infiltrating lymphocytes in primary liver carcinoma. With about 470 ng total RNA as template and a constant-region primer, TCR beta cDNA was made. The TCR beta library was amplified through three nested multiplex PCR rounds in a modified ARM-PCR procedure. The first two PCR rounds used TRBV1-TRBV30 forward primers with a C-beta reverse primer, 10 to 11 cycles each. TCRdb reanalysed the multiplex PCR reads using MiXCR and keeps one entry per CDR3 protein. The table shows around 32,000 distinct CDR3 sequences, with about three quarters occurring only once. Joint extraction of RNA and DNA used about 17-30 mg of bulk tissue that was unsorted. Sequenced material: liver tumor tissue from sampling region 5. Stated subset: tumor region T5, tumor centre. The source of these receptors is a man between 40 and 49 years old with primary liver carcinoma and hepatitis B virus infection.

The sample holds many counts of this clonotype. The chain is built from TRBV4-1 and TRBJ2-2; D may correspond to TRBD1 or TRBD2 (5 bases each). This CDR3 has 16 amino acids. Germline assignment: CDR1 MGHRA and CDR2 YSYEKL. Trimming shortened V by 3 bases and J by 1 base, and 12 bases separated the two germline ends. The CDR3 sequence is CASSHWRGVNTGELFF. The CDR3 DNA follows: TGCGCCAGCAGCCACTGGAGAGGGGTGAACACCGGGGAGCTGTTTTTT.

This clonotype was detected a few times. This may stem from a read error, because a much larger clone lies one nucleotide away. This is likely a read error, given that the CDR3 carries no conserved phenylalanine or tryptophan at its end. The chain combines TRBV7-9 with TRBJ1-5; no definite D call. The CDR3 runs to 12 residues. Trimming cost V 5 bases and J 4 bases, with 6 bases left between them. The V gene's germline CDR1 is SEHNR and CDR2 FQNEAQ (reference sequence). The CDR3 nucleotides are TGTGCCAGCAGCGACCATAATCAGCCCCAGCATTTG. Residues: CASSDHNQPQHL.

This clonotype was recorded only once. The conserved closing phenylalanine or tryptophan is absent in this CDR3, likely reflecting a read error. No DNA is shown, since the ends of the CDR3 on it are uncertain; the CDR3 is the one TCRdb lists. The chain carries TRBV29-1 and TRBJ2-1; the table's D call, TRBD1, has no DNA check behind it. The CDR3 has 12 amino acids, counting both end residues. Germline CDR1 SQVTM, CDR2 ANQGSEA. CDR3 protein: CSARTGGDEQLI.

Note on this clonotype: The conserved phenylalanine or tryptophan is not found at the CDR3 terminus, so this likely reflects a read error. The chain is built from TRBV11-2 and TRBJ2-1; D not certain. In germline, CDR1 is SGHAT, CDR2 FQNNGV. The length of the CDR3 is 12 residues. The CDR3 sequence: CTSSPSHNEQFL. The CDR3 bases are TGTACCAGTAGCCCCTCCCACAATGAGCAGTTCTTA.

On this clonotype itself: Here the CDR3 omits its conserved ending phenylalanine or tryptophan, so a read error is the likely source. The chain has TRBV29-1 and TRBJ2-5; D remains unclear. Germline values: CDR1 SQVTM, CDR2 ANQGSEA. The CDR3 totals 13 residues. The CDR3 reads CSVEDLSQDTQYY. CDR3 DNA: TGCAGCGTTGAAGATCTGAGTCAAGATACCCAGTACTAC.

Comment on this clonotype: A read error may account for a junction end that differs from germline. This chain connects TRBV6-5 to TRBJ2-6, with a possible D match to TRBD1 (5 bases). Per the germline V gene, CDR1 is MNHEY and CDR2 is SVGAGI. The CDR3 runs 14 residues. CDR3 in amino acids: CAGCQDSGANVMTF. The CDR3 DNA follows: TGTGCCGGCTGTCAAGACTCTGGGGCCAACGTCATGACTTTC.

With respect to this clonotype: Mismatch with germline at one junction end may stem from a read error. The CDR3, as DNA: TGTAGCGTTGAAGGGACACAGGATTCTAGCAGAGATACGCAGTATTTT. It yields the protein CSVEGTQDSSRDTQYF. The chain recombines TRBV29-1 with TRBJ2-3; possibly TRBD1 for D (6 bases). Germline CDR1 SQVTM, CDR2 ANQGSEA. This CDR3 has 16 residues.

The chain uses TRBV12-3 or TRBV12-4 and TRBJ2-2; D remains ambiguous. The CDR3 contains 12 residues. The CDR3 protein is CTNSLRPEELFF. CDR3 sequence (DNA): TGTACCAACAGCCTCCGTCCCGAGGAGCTGTTTTTT.

In this sample, this clonotype turned up a few times. Germline and junction disagree at one end, which may indicate a read error. The gene calls are TRBV6-2 or TRBV6-3 and TRBJ2-1; 8 positions agree with TRBD2. Germline-derived CDR1 and CDR2 are MNHEY and SVGEGT. There are 13 residues in the CDR3. CDR3 sequence: CASSGNWYNELFF. CDR3 DNA: TGTGCCAGTAGCGGGAACTGGTACAATGAGCTGTTCTTC.

With regard to this clonotype: This may be a read error: a much more frequent sequence differs by one nucleotide. The chain has TRBV28 and TRBJ2-2, with D perhaps TRBD2 (5 bases). The V gene's germline CDR1 is MDHEN and CDR2 SYDVKM. The CDR3 is 13 amino acids. CDR3 amino acids: CTSRSGNTGELVF. CDR3 in DNA: TGTACCAGCAGATCGGGGAACACCGGGGAGCTGGTTTTT.

V usage is TRBV19 and J usage is TRBJ2-7; 10 bases map to TRBD1. CDR3 length equals 13 residues. V dropped 9 bases and J dropped 6; count of bases not matched to a gene: 8. Germline CDR1 and CDR2: LNHDA and SQIVND (reference sequence). As DNA, the CDR3 is TGTGCCAGCGGCCGGGACAGGGGACGCGAGCAGTACTTC. Protein product: CASGRDRGREQYF.

A word on this clonotype: An end of the junction differs from the germline gene, which may be a read error. DNA of the CDR3: TGTGTCTGCAGTTTAGCGCGGGAGGTTCAGACCGGGGAGTTGTTTTTT. It encodes CVCSLAREVQTGELFF. The chain couples TRBV13 to TRBJ2-2, with 8 positions matching TRBD2. Germline V gene lookup returns CDR1 PRHDT and CDR2 FYEKMQ (reference sequence). There are 16 residues in the CDR3.

As to this clonotype: Germline is not matched at one junction end, which may reflect a read error. The rearrangement uses TRBV12-3 or TRBV12-4 and TRBJ1-2; D is undetermined. This CDR3 is built from 14 residues. This CDR3 reads CASSLEPTSYCYTF. In DNA, the CDR3 is TGTGCCAGCAGTTTAGAACCAACAAGCTATTGCTACACCTTC.

As concerns this clonotype: An end of the junction differs from the germline gene, which may be a read error. The J gene is TRBJ2-3, the V gene TRBV29-1, with TRBD2 matching 10 bases. Germline-derived CDR1 and CDR2 are SQVTM and ANQGSEA. This CDR3 contains 15 residues. CDR3 DNA: TGCAGCGTTGCGCTACTAGCGGGGATCACAGATGCGCAGTATTTT. Translated, it gives CSVALLAGITDAQYF.

Turning to this clonotype: Sequence at one end of the junction differs from germline and may be a read error. The J gene is TRBJ1-5, the V gene TRBV20-1; TRBD1 matches 9 bases. Germline CDR1 and CDR2: DFQATT and SNEGSKA (reference sequence). The CDR3 extends over 20 amino acids. DNA for the CDR3: TGCAGTGCTAGAGGGGAGGGACAGGGTAGTTTCGTTTATAGCAATCAGTCCCAGCATTTT. Its translation is CSARGEGQGSFVYSNQSQHF.

In this sample, this clonotype turned up a few times. One end of the junction varies from germline; a read error may be responsible. This chain connects TRBV6-5 to TRBJ1-5, with 9 bases aligning to TRBD1. CDR1 is MNHEY and CDR2 is SVGAGI in the germline V gene. The CDR3 is 14 amino acids. The CDR3 bases are TGTGCCAACAGCTGGGACAGGGACGATCAGCCACAGCATTTT. Translated, it gives CANSWDRDDQPQHF.

Of note for this clonotype: A junction boundary mismatches the germline segment, possibly from a read error. This chain joins TRBV5-1 and TRBJ2-6, with 8 bases identical to TRBD1. Germline-derived CDR1 and CDR2 are SGHRS and YFSETQ. This CDR3 is built from 17 residues. CDR3 sequence: CASSLAGQGGGANVLTF. In nucleotides, the CDR3 is TGCGCCAGCAGCTTGGCCGGACAGGGAGGTGGGGCCAACGTTCTGACTTTC. Full variable domain (outside the CDR3, taken from reference TRBV5-1 and TRBJ2-6): KAGVTQTPRYLIKTRGQQVTLSCSPISGHRSVSWYQQTPGQGLQFLFEYFSETQRNKGNFPGRFSGRQFSNSRSEMNVSTLELGDSALYLCASSLAGQGGGANVLTFGAGSRLTVL.

About this clonotype itself: This likely comes from a read error, as the CDR3 has no conserved phenylalanine or tryptophan at its end. In DNA, the CDR3 is TGTGCCACCAGTGATTTGGGGCAGGGTAATGAGCAGTTCCTC. Amino acid sequence: CATSDLGQGNEQFL. This chain joins TRBV24-1 and TRBJ2-1; possibly TRBD1 for D (5 bases). The ends were cut back, 0 bases at V and 7 bases at J, with 9 bases in the middle. CDR1 KGHDR and CDR2 SFDVKD come from the germline V gene. There are 14 residues in the CDR3.

For this clonotype: The conserved phenylalanine or tryptophan normally closing the CDR3 is absent here, so this likely arose from a read error. The J gene is TRBJ2-1, the V gene TRBV11-2; D may be TRBD2 (6 bases). V lost 4 bases and J 9 bases, leaving 19 bases between the germline ends. The germline V gene has CDR1 SGHAT and CDR2 FQNNGV. The CDR3 sequence is 15 residues long. The CDR3 coding sequence is TGTGCCAGCAGCTCCCAGCAGGAGGGATTGGGTGAGCAGTTCCTC. It encodes CASSSQQEGLGEQFL.

In the case of this clonotype: Its ends do not fully match the called genes, so a read error is possible. The chain combines TRBV7-8 with TRBJ2-3; D perhaps matches TRBD2 (6 bases). Looked up from germline, CDR1 is SGHVS and CDR2 is FQNEAQ. The CDR3 spans 13 residues. CDR3 nucleotides: TGTGCCAGTTGGGGGGTGGACAAGGATACGCGGTATTTT. Its protein product is CASWGVDKDTRYF.

The J gene is TRBJ2-5, the V gene TRBV7-9, with 9 positions matching TRBD1. Germline CDR1 SEHNR, CDR2 FQNEAQ (reference sequence). Unmatched junction bases numbered 7, after V lost 10 bases and J lost 4 bases. The CDR3 loop spans 13 amino acids. Here the CDR3 DNA reads TGTGCCATCAGACCGACAGGGGGAGAGACCCAGTACTTC. Translated: CAIRPTGGETQYF.

With respect to this clonotype: The germline gene is not matched at one end of the junction; a read error may be the cause. This rearrangement joins TRBV29-1 to TRBJ1-2; D is possibly TRBD1 (6 bases). The length of the CDR3 is 13 residues. Looked up from germline, CDR1 is SQVTM and CDR2 is ANQGSEA. CDR3 coding DNA: TGCAGCATTGAAGGGGGTCCAATGCATGGCCACACCTTC. Translated, it gives CSIEGGPMHGHTF.

A word on this clonotype: Compared with germline, one end of the junction differs, possibly owing to a read error. The chain recombines TRBV10-3 with TRBJ1-1; D is undetermined. CDR1 is ENHRY, CDR2 SYGVKD, per germline. The CDR3 covers 15 residues. Written as DNA, the CDR3 is TGTGCCATTAGTGAGTCTAGGGATATAAACACTGAAGCTTTCTTT. Protein product: CAISESRDINTEAFF.

Note on this clonotype: Given the absence of the conserved phenylalanine or tryptophan at the CDR3 end, a read error is likely. The gene calls are TRBV5-5 and TRBJ2-2; 9 nucleotides align to TRBD2. The CDR3 runs 19 residues. Germline CDR1 is SGHKS and CDR2 is YYEKEE (reference sequence). V was clipped by 0 bases and J by 5 bases; unmatched bases: 14. The DNA for the CDR3 is TGTGCCAGCAGCTTGGCTTCTCCCAATAGCGGGAGTTGGACCGGGGAGCTGTTTTAT. Encoded protein: CASSLASPNSGSWTGELFY.

Concerning this clonotype itself: It is likely a read error, because the conserved phenylalanine at the end of the CDR3 is missing. This chain connects TRBV6-1 to TRBJ1-2; D is unclear. This CDR3 has 12 residues. Germline V gene data show CDR1 as MNHNS and CDR2 as SASEGT. The CDR3 loop is CASSEALLGYTI. CDR3 DNA sequence: TGCGCCAGCAGTGAAGCGCTCTTAGGCTACACCATC.

The CDR3 here is CASSYRDGYSPLHF. The CDR3 DNA sequence: TGTGCCAGCAGTTATCGGGACGGCTATTCACCCCTCCACTTT. This chain connects TRBV6-6 to TRBJ1-6, with D tentatively TRBD1 (5 bases). Germline-derived CDR1 and CDR2 are MNHNY and SVGAGI (reference sequence). V lost 3 bases and J lost 8, with 11 bases in between. This CDR3 comprises 14 residues.

On this clonotype: The germline gene is not matched at one end of the junction; a read error may be the cause. The CDR3 DNA is TGTACCATCAGTGAAACCAGACATGGTTTTCAATACGAGCAGTACTTC. Translated: CTISETRHGFQYEQYF. V and J are TRBV10-3 and TRBJ2-7; D unresolved. Germline V gene sequence: CDR1 ENHRY, CDR2 SYGVKD. The CDR3 totals 16 residues.